The clone carrying this T cell receptor (beta chain) was seen more than once but under ten times. The data stem from a study of human T cells and chemical hapten exposure. Whole-study context: A 2 cm by 2 cm inner upper arm patch received 2% DPC for sensitization. Reading of the patch tests, which applied 0.01% DPC to the upper back, occurred at 6 days.

This sample's time point: patch test 3, about 24 weeks after DPC sensitization. Documented treatment: therapeutic diphenylcyclopropenone sensitization with weekly scalp DPC. The germline CDR1 and CDR2 sequences are MDHEN and SYDVKM. Trimming took 8 bases from V and 0 from J, leaving 17 bases between them. This CDR3 is built from 15 residues. Individual cDNA molecules received unique molecular identifiers in the library. In the source study's methods: Counting gave a median of about 89,000 TCRs per sample, with values ranging from about 23,224 to 690,600. Using its own MiXCR run on the RACE reads, TCRdb lists one record per CDR3 protein. Here the V and J calls rest on TCRdb's processing, not on the authors' analysis. The sample yields about 84,000 distinct CDR3 sequences, 10% to 11% seen once.

This receptor was taken from a woman in her forties or fifties with alopecia areata. Some clones in this sample may be carry-over from other donors' samples. The input for sequencing was whole blood, taken in connection with sensitization to the hapten diphenylcyclopropenone (DPC). The chain combines TRBV28 with TRBJ2-7; D is unclear. As DNA, the CDR3 is TGTGCCAGCCCGCCCCCGAGCTCAAGCTCCTACGAGCAGTACTTC. As protein: CASPPPSSSSYEQYF.